The present T cell receptor beta chain was sequenced within a study of regulatory T cells in long-lasting Graves disease. This CDR3 spans 12 amino acids. Trimming pared 4 bases from V and 5 bases from J, leaving 6 bases between. The germline V gene has CDR1 KGHDR and CDR2 SFDVKD. Investigators prepared the TCR beta libraries by applying iRepertoire HTBI primers and Arm-PCR of CDR3 regions. Using its own MiXCR run on the multiplex PCR reads, TCRdb lists one record per CDR3 protein. The table includes roughly 400,000 distinct CDR3 sequences, around 15% detected once. As to time point: newly diagnosed GD, antithyroid drugs for less than 3 months. RNA extracted from PBMCs served as the sequencing template. This clonotype was counted a few times. This sample also appeared in a second study, on T cells in Graves' hyperthyroidism and ophthalmopathy. That work adds: Ophthalmopathy and stable hyperthyroidism were separated by a 13 V-J model.

The source material was peripheral blood mononuclear cells (PBMCs), sampled at new diagnosis, from a patient treated with antithyroid drugs. The receptor comes from a woman aged 18 to 35 with Graves disease. This chain connects TRBV24-1 to TRBJ2-3; no clear D. The CDR3 is CATSDLGDTQYF. The CDR3 DNA reads TGTGCCACCAGTGACTTGGGAGATACGCAGTATTTT.